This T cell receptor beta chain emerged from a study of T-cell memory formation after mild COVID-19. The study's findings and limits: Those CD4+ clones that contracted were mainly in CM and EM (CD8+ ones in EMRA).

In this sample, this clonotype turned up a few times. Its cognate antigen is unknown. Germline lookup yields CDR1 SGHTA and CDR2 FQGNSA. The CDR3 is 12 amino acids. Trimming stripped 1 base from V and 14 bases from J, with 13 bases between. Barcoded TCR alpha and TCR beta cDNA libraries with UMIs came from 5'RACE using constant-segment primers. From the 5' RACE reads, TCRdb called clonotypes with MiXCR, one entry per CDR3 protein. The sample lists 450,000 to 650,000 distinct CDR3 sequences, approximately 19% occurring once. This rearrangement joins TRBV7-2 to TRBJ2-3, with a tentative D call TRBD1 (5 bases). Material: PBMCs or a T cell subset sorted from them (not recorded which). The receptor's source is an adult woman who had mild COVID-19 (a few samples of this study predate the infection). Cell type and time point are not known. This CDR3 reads CASSLDSGPAYF. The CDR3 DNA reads TGTGCCAGCAGCTTAGATTCAGGGCCCGCGTATTTT. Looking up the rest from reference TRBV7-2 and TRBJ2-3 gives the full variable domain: GAGVSQSPSNKVTEKGKDVELRCDPISGHTALYWYRQSLGQGLEFLIYFQGNSAPDKSGLPSDRFSAERTGGSVSTLTIQRTQQEDSAVYLCASSLDSGPAYFGPGTRLTVL.